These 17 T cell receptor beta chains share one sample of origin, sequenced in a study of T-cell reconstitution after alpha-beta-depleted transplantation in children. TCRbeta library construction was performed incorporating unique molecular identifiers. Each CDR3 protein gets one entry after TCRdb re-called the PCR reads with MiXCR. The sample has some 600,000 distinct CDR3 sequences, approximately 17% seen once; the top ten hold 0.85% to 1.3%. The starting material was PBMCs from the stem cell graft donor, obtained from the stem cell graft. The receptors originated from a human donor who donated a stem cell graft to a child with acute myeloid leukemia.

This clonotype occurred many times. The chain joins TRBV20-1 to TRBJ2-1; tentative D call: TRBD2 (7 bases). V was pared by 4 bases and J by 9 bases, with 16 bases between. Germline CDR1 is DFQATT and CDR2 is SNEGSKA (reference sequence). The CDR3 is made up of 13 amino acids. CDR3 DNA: TGCAGTGCTATTAGGAGGGGGGGCAGTGAGCAGTTCTTC. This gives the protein CSAIRRGGSEQFF.

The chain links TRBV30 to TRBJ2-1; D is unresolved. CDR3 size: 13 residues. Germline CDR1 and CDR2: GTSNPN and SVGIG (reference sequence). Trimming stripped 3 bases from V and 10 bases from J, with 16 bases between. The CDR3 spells CAWSASSNSEQFF. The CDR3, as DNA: TGTGCCTGGAGCGCGAGTTCCAACTCCGAGCAGTTCTTC.

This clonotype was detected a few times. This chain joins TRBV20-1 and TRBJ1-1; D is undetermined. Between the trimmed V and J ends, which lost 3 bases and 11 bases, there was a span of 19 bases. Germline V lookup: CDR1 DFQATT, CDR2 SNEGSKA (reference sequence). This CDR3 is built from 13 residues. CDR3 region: CSASAGRPREAFF. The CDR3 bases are TGCAGTGCTAGCGCAGGACGGCCCCGGGAGGCTTTCTTT.

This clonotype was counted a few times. The CDR3 protein is CASSGLLANYGYTF. DNA for the CDR3: TGTGCCAGCTCTGGACTCTTAGCTAACTATGGCTACACCTTC. J is TRBJ1-2 and V is TRBV18; the D is unclear. Trimming shortened V by 6 bases and J by 0 bases, and 11 bases separated the two germline ends. Per the germline V gene, CDR1 is KGHSH and CDR2 is LQKENI. The CDR3 consists of 14 residues.

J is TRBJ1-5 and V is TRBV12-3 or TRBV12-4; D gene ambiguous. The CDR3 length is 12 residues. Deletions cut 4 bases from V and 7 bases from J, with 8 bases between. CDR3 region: CASSSGEQPQHF. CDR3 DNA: TGTGCCAGCAGTTCCGGGGAACAGCCCCAGCATTTT.

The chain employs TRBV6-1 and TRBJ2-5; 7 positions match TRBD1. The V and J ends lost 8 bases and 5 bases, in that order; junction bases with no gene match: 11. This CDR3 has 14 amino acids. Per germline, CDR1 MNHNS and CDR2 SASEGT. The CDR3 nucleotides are TGTGCCAGCGGGGACAGTCCCGCGAGTGAGACCCAGTACTTC. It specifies CASGDSPASETQYF.

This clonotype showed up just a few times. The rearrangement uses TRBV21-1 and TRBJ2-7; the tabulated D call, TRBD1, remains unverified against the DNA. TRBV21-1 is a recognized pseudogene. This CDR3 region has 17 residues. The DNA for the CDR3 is TGTGCCAGCAGCAAAAAAGACAGGGGGCGAGATGGCTACGAGCAGTACTTC. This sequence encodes CASSKKDRGRDGYEQYF.

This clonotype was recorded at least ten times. CDR3 amino acids: CSVVQTKGYNEQFF. CDR3 bases: TGCAGCGTTGTACAGACAAAGGGGTACAATGAGCAGTTCTTC. The rearrangement links TRBV29-1 to TRBJ2-1, with D perhaps matching TRBD1 (5 bases). The CDR3 length is 14 residues. V was clipped by 4 bases and J by 4 bases, with 14 bases between them. Germline CDR1 reads SQVTM; CDR2 reads ANQGSEA.

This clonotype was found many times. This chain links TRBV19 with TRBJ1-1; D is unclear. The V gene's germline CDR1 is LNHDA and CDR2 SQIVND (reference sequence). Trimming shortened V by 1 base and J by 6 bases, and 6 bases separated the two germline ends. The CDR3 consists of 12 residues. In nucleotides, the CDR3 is TGTGCCAGTAGTATAGCTGGTTCTGAAGCTTTCTTT. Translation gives CASSIAGSEAFF.

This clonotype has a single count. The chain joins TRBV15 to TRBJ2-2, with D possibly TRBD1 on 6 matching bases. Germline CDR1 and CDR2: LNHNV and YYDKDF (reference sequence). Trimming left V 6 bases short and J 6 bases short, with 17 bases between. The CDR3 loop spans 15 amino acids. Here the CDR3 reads CATSYSQGWAGELFF. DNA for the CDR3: TGTGCCACCAGTTACTCGCAGGGGTGGGCCGGGGAGCTGTTTTTT.

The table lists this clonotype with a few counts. The CDR3 here is CASRRYSSNLYQETQYF. The CDR3 coding sequence is TGTGCCAGCAGGCGCTATTCCTCTAACTTGTACCAAGAGACCCAGTACTTC. The chain couples TRBV27 to TRBJ2-5; D uncertain. CDR1 MNHEY and CDR2 SMNVEV come from the germline V gene (reference sequence). V was trimmed by 6 bases and J by 0 bases, leaving 20 bases between them. The CDR3 length is 17 residues.

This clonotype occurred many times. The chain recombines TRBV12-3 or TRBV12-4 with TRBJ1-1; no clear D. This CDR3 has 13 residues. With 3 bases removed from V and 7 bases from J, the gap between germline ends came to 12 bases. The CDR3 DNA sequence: TGTGCCAGCAGTTTTGGTGGAGGAGTTGAAGCTTTCTTT. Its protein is CASSFGGGVEAFF.

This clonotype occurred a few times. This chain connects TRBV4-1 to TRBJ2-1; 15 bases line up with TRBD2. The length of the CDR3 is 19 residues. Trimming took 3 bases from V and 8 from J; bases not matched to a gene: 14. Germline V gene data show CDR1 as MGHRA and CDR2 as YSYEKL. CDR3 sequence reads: CASSHPGLAGGPKLDEQFF. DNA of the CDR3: TGCGCCAGCAGCCATCCCGGACTAGCGGGGGGGCCAAAGCTGGATGAGCAGTTCTTC.

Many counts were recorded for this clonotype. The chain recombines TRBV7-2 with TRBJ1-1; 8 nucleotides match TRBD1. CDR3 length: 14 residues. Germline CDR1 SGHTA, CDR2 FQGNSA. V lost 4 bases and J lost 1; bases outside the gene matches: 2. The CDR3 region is CASSSQGGNTEAFF. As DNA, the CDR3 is TGTGCCAGCAGCTCACAGGGGGGGAACACTGAAGCTTTCTTT.

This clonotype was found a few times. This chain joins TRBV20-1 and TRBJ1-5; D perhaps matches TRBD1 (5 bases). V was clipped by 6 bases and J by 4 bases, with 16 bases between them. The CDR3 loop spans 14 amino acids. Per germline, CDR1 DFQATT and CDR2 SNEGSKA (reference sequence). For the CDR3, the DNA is TGCAGTGCCCGAAAATCGGGGGAGAATCAGCCCCAGCATTTT. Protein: CSARKSGENQPQHF.

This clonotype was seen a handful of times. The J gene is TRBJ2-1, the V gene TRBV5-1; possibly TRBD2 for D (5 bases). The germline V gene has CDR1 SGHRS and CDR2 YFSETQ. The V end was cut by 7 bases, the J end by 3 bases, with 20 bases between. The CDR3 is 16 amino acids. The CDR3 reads CASRRAGGVNYNEQFF. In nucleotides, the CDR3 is TGCGCCAGCCGTCGGGCGGGTGGGGTAAACTACAATGAGCAGTTCTTC. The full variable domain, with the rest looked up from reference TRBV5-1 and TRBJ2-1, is KAGVTQTPRYLIKTRGQQVTLSCSPISGHRSVSWYQQTPGQGLQFLFEYFSETQRNKGNFPGRFSGRQFSNSRSEMNVSTLELGDSALYLCASRRAGGVNYNEQFFGPGTRLTVL.

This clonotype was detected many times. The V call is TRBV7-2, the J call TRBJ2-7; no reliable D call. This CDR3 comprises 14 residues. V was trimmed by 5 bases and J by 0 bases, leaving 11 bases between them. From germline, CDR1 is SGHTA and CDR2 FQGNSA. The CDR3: CASSKTENSYEQYF. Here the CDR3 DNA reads TGTGCCAGCAGCAAAACAGAAAACTCCTACGAGCAGTACTTC.